This TCR beta chain derives from a study of beta chain features in type 1 diabetes. The authors reverse transcribed all of the isolated RNA, so sequencing captured expressed TCRB transcripts. Naive, central memory and regulatory T cell samples averaged around 3.3 million reads. This table comes from immunoSEQ multiplex PCR, and its TCRdb copy is limited to in-frame clones, with some not included. Among 430,000 or so clones listed, 10% to 12% were seen once. This clone was observed a few times. One heparinised blood draw, averaging about 100 mL, came from each donor. Markers CD45RO/CCR7/CD25/CD127/CD95/CD27 served to sort CD4+ naive, central memory, regulatory and stem cell-like memory cells. Material for sequencing was naive CD4+ T cells from blood. The clonotype originates from a woman in her late teens or twenties in good health.

The CDR3 region is CASSRHRLGTGELFF. Written as DNA, the CDR3 is TGTGCCAGCAGCCGACATAGACTGGGCACCGGGGAGCTGTTTTTT. V usage is TRBV14 and J usage is TRBJ2-2; D call uncertain. Germline CDR1 and CDR2: SGHDN and FVKESK. V was shortened by 4 bases and J by 4 bases, with 13 bases between the two germline ends. The CDR3 length is 15 residues.